This TCR beta chain was sequenced in a study of OX40 agonist ivuxolimab in advanced cancers. Study-wide findings and caveats: The work left the antigen specificity of expanded peripheral T cells undetermined.

With respect to this clone: What it recognizes is unknown.

Libraries were prepared by immunoSEQ multiplex PCR; TCRdb keeps only in-frame clonotypes and omits some of them. The sample includes about 57,000 clones, 83% of them seen just once. The CDR3 extends over 15 amino acids. Trimming pared 4 bases from V and 3 bases from J, leaving 14 bases between. The germline V gene has CDR1 SGHDN and CDR2 FVKESK. The TCR originated in an adult with an advanced solid tumor such as melanoma, head and neck, liver or kidney cancer. Sample: CD4+ or CD8+ T cells sorted from blood, taken in a trial of the OX40 agonist ivuxolimab. The genes are TRBV14 and TRBJ2-3; D not certain. CDR3 bases: TGTGCCAGCAGCCCCCTGGGGTCCCCGACAGATACGCAGTATTTT. This sequence encodes CASSPLGSPTDTQYF.